The clone carrying this T cell receptor beta chain has a handful of counts. Authors' methods: Amplification of reference gene primers provided the estimated nucleated cell counts. This table comes from immunoSEQ multiplex PCR, and its TCRdb copy is limited to in-frame clones, with some not included. The V and J calls and clone size were taken over from that table, and D and trimming were inferred from the DNA. In the table there are 180,000 or so clones, around nine tenths of which are singletons. The data were obtained in a study of blood T cell repertoires in COVID-19. Study background: PBMCs, B-cell-depleted T cells, or T cells provided the cDNA or gDNA that made up the material.

The CDR3 consists of 15 residues. Germline V CDR1 and CDR2: SQVTM, ANQGSEA. V lost 7 bases and J 0 bases, leaving 18 bases between the germline ends. Sequenced: peripheral blood. This receptor was obtained from a man aged 18 to 30 with active or convalescent COVID-19. The rearrangement uses TRBV29-1 and TRBJ1-1; D is ambiguous. CDR3 residues: CSADRGLGMNTEAFF. The CDR3, as DNA: TGCAGCGCCGATCGGGGTCTAGGTATGAACACTGAAGCTTTCTTT.